This record covers a single T cell receptor beta chain. This clonotype was detected only a few times. It has no known antigen specificity. Qualities for individual bases were not recorded, and no much larger clone is one base off. V has 5 bases trimmed and J has 7 bases trimmed; junction bases matching no gene number 13. The CDR3 runs 17 residues from the cysteine to the phenylalanine. Just CDR3 DNA is preserved here, 51 bases in frame from base 1. Per the germline V gene, MNHEY is the CDR1 and SVGAGI is the CDR2. TCRdb lists the instrument as Illumina HiSeq 1500. TCRdb's own reprocessing of the public reads used fastp at Q25 and MiXCR and kept productive beta chains. Each record represents a unique CDR3 protein, reported with the most common genes and DNA among its rows. Counted in this sample were approximately 250,000 distinct CDR3 sequences; around 6.2% of them appeared once. The ten top clones hold 6.5% of the sample.

The sample is drawn from a study of T cell repertoires in cytomegalovirus infection (dated by TCRdb to about 2019). Looking at the study overall: The HLA type of each donor mattered for the analysis, because public TCR beta signatures pointed to carriage of CMV infection along with the matching HLA type. Paper-wide results and their limitations: Carriers of CMV infection plus the relevant HLA type were discriminated by the cumulative frequency of public TCR beta family members in the study cohort and in an independent roughly 340-donor cohort. The ex vivo response was dominated by HLA-C-restricted CMV-specific TCR beta clonotypes, which also provided the single most frequent clonotype in two of eight donors.

The chain couples TRBV6-5 to TRBJ2-1; the central 11 bases match TRBD2. This TCR was recovered from a human donor in good health (CMV status not recorded). Some clones in this sample may be carry-over from other donors' samples. Sequenced input: PBMCs. The CDR3 is CASSPRLTSGGINEQFF. DNA sequence: TGTGCCAGCAGTCCCCGCCTCACTAGCGGGGGTATAAATGAGCAGTTCTTC.